Each of the 30 T cell receptor beta chains below was sequenced from the same sample in a study of breast tumors, draining lymph nodes, adjacent tissues. Axillary draining lymph nodes of breast cancer patients supplied the node samples. One entry per CDR3 protein results from TCRdb running MiXCR on the multiplex PCR reads. The sample yields about 230,000 distinct CDR3 sequences, roughly 32% seen once. Source material: axillary lymph node tissue. These receptors were obtained from a female donor with breast cancer. Some clones in this sample may be carry-over from other donors' samples.

This clonotype was seen a few times. The chain couples TRBV5-1 to TRBJ2-3; D uncertain. Germline assignment: CDR1 SGHRS and CDR2 YFSETQ. Trimming pared 0 bases from V and 4 bases from J, leaving 9 bases between. The CDR3 runs 14 residues. The CDR3 DNA reads as TGCGCCAGCAGCTTGGGTCTAGTTCCAGATACGCAGTATTTT. This encodes CASSLGLVPDTQYF.

In this sample, this clonotype turned up many times. As DNA, the CDR3 is TGCGCCAGCAGCCAAGTAAATCTAGTCACGGGTATTGAGCAGTTCTTC. This gives the protein CASSQVNLVTGIEQFF. The V gene is TRBV4-1, the J gene TRBJ2-1; D remains unclear. This CDR3 is built from 16 residues. The germline V gene has CDR1 MGHRA and CDR2 YSYEKL. The V gene lost 1 base and the J gene lost 9 bases, with 19 bases spanning the gap.

The genes are TRBV7-3 and TRBJ1-1; perhaps TRBD1 as D (5 bases). CDR3 length: 16 residues. Trimming took 1 base from V and 4 from J, leaving 16 bases between them. CDR1 is SGHTA and CDR2 is FQGTGA in the germline V gene. CDR3 in DNA: TGTGCCAGCAGCTTAAACCCCCCAGGGATGGGCACTGAAGCTTTCTTT. Translated, it gives CASSLNPPGMGTEAFF.

This clonotype appeared many times. V gene TRBV7-9 combines with J gene TRBJ2-3; 8 nucleotides agree with TRBD2. The CDR3 extends over 14 amino acids. Germline V gene sequence: CDR1 SEHNR, CDR2 FQNEAQ (reference sequence). V shed 11 bases and J 2 bases; nucleotides not matched to a gene: 9. The CDR3 nucleotides are TGTGCCCTGGACGGGAGGGCCGACACAGATACGCAGTATTTT. This gives the protein CALDGRADTDTQYF.

The sample holds many counts of this clonotype. Given a much more abundant clone one base away, this may be a read error. V and J are TRBV20-1 and TRBJ1-2, with D tentatively TRBD1 (5 bases). This CDR3 is built from 15 residues. Between the trimmed V and J ends, which lost 1 base and 4 bases, there was a span of 16 bases. Germline loops: CDR1 DFQATT, CDR2 SNEGSKA (reference sequence). CDR3 DNA: TGCAGTGCTAGAGGGGACTACGGGAGAACCTATGGCTACACCTTC. Its translation: CSARGDYGRTYGYTF.

Details on this clonotype: A single base separates this from a much larger clone, so it may be a read error. This rearrangement joins TRBV14 to TRBJ2-7; TRBD2 matches 14 bases. The CDR3 spans 17 residues. J gave up 6 bases and V 1 base, and 8 bases lay outside the gene matches. Per germline, CDR1 SGHDN and CDR2 FVKESK. The CDR3 DNA reads TGTGCCAGCAGCCAAGCGGGACTAGCGGGAGTGGCCTCCGAGCAGTACTTC. It translates to CASSQAGLAGVASEQYF.

The chain is built from TRBV7-2 and TRBJ2-5; possibly TRBD2 for D (6 bases). CDR1 is SGHTA, CDR2 FQGNSA, per germline. The CDR3 has 15 amino acids. Trimming cost V 1 base and J 9 bases, with 18 bases left between them. The CDR3 coding sequence is TGTGCCAGCAGCTTAGGCGGGGTTTTAGGTCAGCCCCAGTACTTC. Its translation is CASSLGGVLGQPQYF. The whole variable domain, filled in from reference TRBV7-2 and TRBJ2-5, reads GAGVSQSPSNKVTEKGKDVELRCDPISGHTALYWYRQSLGQGLEFLIYFQGNSAPDKSGLPSDRFSAERTGGSVSTLTIQRTQQEDSAVYLCASSLGGVLGQPQYFGPGTRLLVL.

As regards this clonotype: One end of the junction fails to match germline, which may point to a read error. This sequence joins TRBV5-1 and TRBJ2-5; 8 bases match TRBD1. This CDR3 comprises 14 residues. Germline V CDR1 and CDR2: SGHRS, YFSETQ. CDR3 sequence reads: CASSPRTGQDTQYF. In DNA form, the CDR3 reads TGCGCCAGCAGCCCACGGACAGGGCAAGACACCCAGTACTTC.

Note on this clonotype: One end of the junction is discordant with germline, which a read error may explain. V gene TRBV5-4 combines with J gene TRBJ2-1; TRBD1 agrees at 10 bases. CDR1 and CDR2 (germline): SGHNT, YYREEE (reference sequence). This CDR3 contains 15 residues. The CDR3 nucleotides are TGTGCCAGCAGCCTGGACAGGGGGACCTACGATGAGCAGTTCTTC. It codes for CASSLDRGTYDEQFF.

Ten or more counts support this clonotype. This chain links TRBV5-1 with TRBJ2-1, with TRBD1 identical over 7 bases. The CDR3 totals 15 residues. Losses at the gene ends were 5 bases for V and 2 bases for J; bases not matched to a gene: 7. Per the germline V gene, CDR1 is SGHRS and CDR2 is YFSETQ. The CDR3 DNA is TGCGCCAGCAGGCTCACAGGGGCGACCTACAATGAGCAGTTCTTC. Translation gives CASRLTGATYNEQFF.

The gene calls are TRBV2 and TRBJ2-5, with TRBD2 matching 8 bases. Trimming at V came to 3 bases and at J to 9 bases, leaving 9 bases not matched to a gene. The CDR3 has 14 amino acids. Germline CDR1 and CDR2: SNHLY and FYNNEI. The CDR3: CASSEMGVREAQYF. CDR3 nucleotide sequence: TGTGCCAGCAGTGAGATGGGGGTGCGGGAGGCCCAGTACTTC.

This clonotype was detected many times. The chain couples TRBV7-2 to TRBJ1-5; D may be TRBD1 (6 bases). The CDR3 totals 12 residues. V was trimmed by 5 bases and J by 13 bases, leaving 15 bases between them. Germline V gene data show CDR1 as SGHTA and CDR2 as FQGNSA. CDR3 amino acids: CASSLSTGQQHF. For the CDR3, the DNA is TGTGCCAGCAGCCTGTCGACAGGTCAACAGCATTTT.

This clonotype was counted at least ten times. The J gene is TRBJ2-7, the V gene TRBV20-1, with 10 nucleotides matching TRBD2. The trim removed 2 bases at V and 2 bases at J, leaving 3 bases unmatched. The germline gives CDR1 DFQATT, CDR2 SNEGSKA (reference sequence). This CDR3 spans 14 amino acids. The CDR3 is CSARRLAGPYEQYF. Here the CDR3 DNA reads TGCAGTGCTAGAAGACTAGCGGGCCCCTACGAGCAGTACTTC.

This clonotype was picked up many times. The chain is built from TRBV5-1 and TRBJ2-7, with 10 bases identical to TRBD2. J lost 6 bases, V lost 1 base, and 4 bases had no gene match. Germline values: CDR1 SGHRS, CDR2 YFSETQ. The CDR3 is made up of 14 amino acids. CDR3 sequence reads: CASSLSSGSGEQYF. CDR3 DNA sequence: TGCGCCAGCAGCTTGTCTAGCGGGAGCGGCGAGCAGTACTTC.

A single count supports this clonotype. V and J are TRBV7-2 and TRBJ1-2; D remains ambiguous. The germline V and J ends were trimmed by 5 bases and 8 bases, with 21 bases remaining between them. Germline V lookup: CDR1 SGHTA, CDR2 FQGNSA. The CDR3 sequence is 15 residues long. CDR3 sequence: CASSVGLAGGRGYTF. In DNA, the CDR3 is TGTGCCAGCAGCGTTGGACTAGCGGGAGGCCGGGGCTACACCTTC. Full variable domain (missing parts from reference TRBV7-2 and TRBJ1-2): GAGVSQSPSNKVTEKGKDVELRCDPISGHTALYWYRQSLGQGLEFLIYFQGNSAPDKSGLPSDRFSAERTGGSVSTLTIQRTQQEDSAVYLCASSVGLAGGRGYTFGSGTRLTVV.

This clonotype was recorded at least ten times. This chain connects TRBV6-6 to TRBJ1-5; D is unresolved. This CDR3 has 13 residues. The V gene lost 7 bases and the J gene lost 2 bases, with 9 bases spanning the gap. Germline loops: CDR1 MNHNY, CDR2 SVGAGI (reference sequence). The CDR3 nucleotides are TGTGCCAGCAAAAAGATCCGCAATCAGCCCCAGCATTTT. Translating it yields CASKKIRNQPQHF.

This clonotype appeared many times. The chain joins TRBV6-6 to TRBJ2-5; 8 positions match TRBD2. The CDR3 totals 15 residues. Looked up from germline, CDR1 is MNHNY and CDR2 is SVGAGI (reference sequence). V lost 5 bases and J lost 9; bases outside the gene matches: 14. The CDR3 coding sequence is TGTGCCAGCAGTCCGGCTAGCGGGCCTTGGGTGGCCCAGTACTTC. Residues: CASSPASGPWVAQYF.

There are many counts of this clonotype. The chain joins TRBV11-3 to TRBJ2-6; D gene uncertain. Germline V lookup: CDR1 SGHNT, CDR2 YENEEA. The ends were cut back, 0 bases at V and 4 bases at J, with 7 bases in the middle. The CDR3 length is 15 residues. The DNA for the CDR3 is TGTGCCAGCAGCTTAGACGGAAACGGGGCCAACGTCCTGACTTTC. This sequence encodes CASSLDGNGANVLTF.

This clonotype was observed a single time. The chain is built from TRBV10-2 and TRBJ2-1; 14 bases match TRBD2. Germline V gives CDR1 WSHSY, CDR2 SAAADI. V was clipped by 6 bases and J by 8 bases; unmatched bases: 3. This CDR3 spans 14 amino acids. CDR3 DNA: TGCGCCAGCAGCGGGACTAGCGGGAGCTATGAGCAGTTCTTC. This sequence encodes CASSGTSGSYEQFF.

This clonotype was recorded many times. The V and J genes are TRBV18 and TRBJ2-2; D is possibly TRBD2 (6 bases). The CDR3 extends over 16 amino acids. Germline V CDR1 and CDR2: KGHSH, LQKENI. Trimming shortened V by 2 bases and J by 4 bases, and 14 bases separated the two germline ends. CDR3 bases: TGTGCCAGCTCACCAGTTGGAGGGAGTAGCACCGGGGAGCTGTTTTTT. Residues: CASSPVGGSSTGELFF.

This clonotype was seen at least ten times. This chain joins TRBV2 and TRBJ2-2, with TRBD2 matching over 9 bases. The J segment lost 3 bases and the V segment lost 3 bases, leaving 17 bases of the junction unmatched. Germline V gives CDR1 SNHLY, CDR2 FYNNEI. The CDR3 runs to 20 residues. The CDR3 bases are TGTGCCAGCAGTGATGGTGGCCCCCTGGGCGGGAGGGCTCACACCGGGGAGCTGTTTTTT. It specifies CASSDGGPLGGRAHTGELFF.

This clonotype was observed a handful of times. A single base separates this from a much larger clone, so it may be a read error. The rearrangement joins TRBV20-1 to TRBJ2-7; D remains ambiguous. The germline gives CDR1 DFQATT, CDR2 SNEGSKA (reference sequence). The CDR3 is 11 residues long. CDR3 DNA sequence: TGCAGTGCTAGGAGTAGCTCTGAGCAGTCCTTC. Its translation is CSARSSSEQSF.

This clonotype was picked up one time. The junction and the germline gene differ at one end; a read error may be behind it. This chain uses TRBV7-3 with TRBJ2-2; tentatively, D is TRBD1 (5 bases). The CDR3 length is 14 residues. The germline V gene has CDR1 SGHTA and CDR2 FQGTGA. CDR3 sequence reads: CASSLGRVTGELFF. The CDR3 DNA reads TGTGCTAGCAGCTTGGGGCGCGTAACCGGGGAGCTGTTTTTT.

This clonotype was seen more than once but under ten times. A much larger clone differs by one base, so this may be a read error. This chain connects TRBV9 to TRBJ2-1; maybe TRBD2 (5 bases). Germline assignment: CDR1 SGDLS and CDR2 YYNGEE. CDR3 length: 14 residues. The CDR3: CASSVGVSSDEQSF. Here the CDR3 DNA reads TGTGCCAGCAGCGTAGGGGTTAGTAGCGATGAGCAGTCCTTC.

This clonotype has at least ten counts. The J gene is TRBJ2-7, the V gene TRBV9, with 12 positions matching TRBD2. In germline, CDR1 is SGDLS, CDR2 YYNGEE. V was clipped by 4 bases and J by 4 bases; unmatched bases: 3. The CDR3 is 14 residues long. Here the CDR3 DNA reads TGTGCCAGCAGCCCCGGGACTAGCGGGTACGAGCAGTACTTC. Its protein product is CASSPGTSGYEQYF.

Ten or more counts support this clonotype. The gene calls are TRBV30 and TRBJ2-7; D assignment may be TRBD1 or TRBD2 (5 bases each). Germline V gene data show CDR1 as GTSNPN and CDR2 as SVGIG (reference sequence). The CDR3 has 14 amino acids. V was trimmed by 3 bases and J by 4 bases, leaving 16 bases between them. DNA of the CDR3: TGTGCCTGGAGCCGAGGGGCAGGGCAATACGAGCAGTACTTC. Translation gives CAWSRGAGQYEQYF.

This clonotype was counted many times. A much larger clone lies one base from this, so it may be a read error. The chain joins TRBV7-3 to TRBJ2-5, with 11 bases that match TRBD2. The length of the CDR3 is 15 residues. Looked up from germline, CDR1 is SGHTA and CDR2 is FQGTGA. The DNA of the CDR3 is TGTGCCAGCAGCTTAACGACTAGCGGGACAGAGACCCAGCACTTC. It codes for CASSLTTSGTETQHF.

This clonotype was counted at least ten times. It is likely a read error, because the conserved phenylalanine at the end of the CDR3 is missing. The DNA is left out, because the CDR3 cannot be placed on it with certainty; the CDR3 is given as TCRdb lists it. This chain uses TRBV11-3 with TRBJ1-2; the table's D call of TRBD1 was not tested on the DNA. Including both end residues, the CDR3 is 12 amino acids long. Germline CDR1 reads SGHNT; CDR2 reads YENEEA. CDR3: CASSLLGQGHSL.

Notes on this clonotype: A much larger clonotype is one base distant, so this may be a read error. The chain is built from TRBV30 and TRBJ2-1; no definite D call. Germline V gene data show CDR1 as GTSNPN and CDR2 as SVGIG (reference sequence). CDR3 length: 14 residues. The CDR3 loop reads CAWSKSRNYNGQFF. In nucleotides, the CDR3 is TGTGCCTGGAGTAAAAGCAGAAATTACAATGGGCAGTTCTTC.

About this clonotype: A single base separates this from a much larger clone, so it may be a read error. The chain employs TRBV6-6 and TRBJ2-7; the D gene is possibly TRBD2 (5 bases). CDR1 is MNHNY and CDR2 is SVGAGI in the germline V gene (reference sequence). The CDR3 totals 13 residues. The V end lost 5 bases, the J end lost 6 bases, and 14 bases lay between the germline ends. The CDR3 region has the DNA TGTGCCAGCAGTCATTCGGACTTAGCCGAGCAGTACTTC. It translates to CASSHSDLAEQYF.